These T cell receptor beta chains were read from a single sample in a study of radiotherapy plus CTLA-4 blockade in lung cancer. Libraries were prepared by immunoSEQ multiplex PCR; TCRdb keeps only in-frame clonotypes and omits some of them. The sample includes about 38,000 clones, about three quarters of them seen just once. The source was peripheral blood, collected from a patient treated with radiotherapy plus ipilimumab. All receptors derive from a human donor with non-small cell lung cancer who had stable disease on radiotherapy plus ipilimumab. The CDR3 runs from the conserved cysteine through the conserved F or W. Each record gives: J gene, V gene, CDR3 protein.

J gene: TRBJ2-7
V gene: TRBV10-1
CDR3 protein: CASGGQGGNEQYF

J gene: TRBJ1-6
V gene: TRBV5-6
CDR3 protein: CASSSSYNGAFLSPLHF

J gene: TRBJ2-3
V gene: TRBV19
CDR3 protein: CASSKPGGTDTQYF

J gene: TRBJ1-3
V gene: TRBV6-1
CDR3 protein: CAIAPERSGNTIYF

J gene: TRBJ2-4
V gene: TRBV4-1
CDR3 protein: CASSQDKAKNIQYF

J gene: TRBJ1-1
V gene: TRBV5-1
CDR3 protein: CASVGLLNTEAFF

J gene: TRBJ2-1
V gene: TRBV14
CDR3 protein: CASSQGDTYNEQFF

J gene: TRBJ2-2
V gene: TRBV5-4
CDR3 protein: CASSFSAFGELFF

J gene: TRBJ1-2
V gene: TRBV14
CDR3 protein: CASSQLRTVGYTF

J gene: TRBJ2-2
V gene: TRBV7-6
CDR3 protein: CASSLVAGLSTGELFF

J gene: TRBJ1-5
V gene: TRBV7-2
CDR3 protein: CASSLMGQPQHF

J gene: TRBJ2-2
V gene: TRBV7-2
CDR3 protein: CASSLWGGTTITGELFF

J gene: TRBJ1-2
V gene: TRBV19
CDR3 protein: CASEGSGNRYGYTF

J gene: TRBJ1-1
V gene: TRBV2
CDR3 protein: CARWARGKGDTEAFF

J gene: TRBJ1-4
V gene: TRBV28
CDR3 protein: CASSLGVATNEKLFF